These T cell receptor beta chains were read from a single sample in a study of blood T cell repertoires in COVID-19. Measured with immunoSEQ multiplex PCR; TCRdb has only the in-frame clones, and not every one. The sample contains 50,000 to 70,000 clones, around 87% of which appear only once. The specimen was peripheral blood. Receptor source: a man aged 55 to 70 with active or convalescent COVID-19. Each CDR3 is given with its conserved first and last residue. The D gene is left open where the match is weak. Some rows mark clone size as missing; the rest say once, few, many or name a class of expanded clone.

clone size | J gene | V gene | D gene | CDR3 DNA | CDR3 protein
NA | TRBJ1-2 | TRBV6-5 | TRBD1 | TGTGCCAGCATCGGCGGGACAGGGAAAGCCTACACCTTC | CASIGGTGKAYTF
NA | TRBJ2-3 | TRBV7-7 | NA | TGTGCCAGCAGCGAGGGACTCGCACACACTGGTACGCAGTATTTT | CASSEGLAHTGTQYF
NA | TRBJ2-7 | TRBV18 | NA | TGTGCCAGCTCACCAGTACAGGGGACTCGCGAGCAGTACTTC | CASSPVQGTREQYF
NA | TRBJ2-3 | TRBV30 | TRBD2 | TGTGCCTGGACCGTAGGGGCTAGCGGGATAGTGCAGTATTTT | CAWTVGASGIVQYF
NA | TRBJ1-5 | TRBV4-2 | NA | TGTGCCAGCAGCCCCGATGGGAGCAGAGGTAGCAATCAGCCCCAGCATTTT | CASSPDGSRGSNQPQHF
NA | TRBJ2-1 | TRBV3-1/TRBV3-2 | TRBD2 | TGTGCCAGCAGCCTCAAGGGGCATCTAGCGGCCTCCTACAATGAGCAGTTCTTC | CASSLKGHLAASYNEQFF
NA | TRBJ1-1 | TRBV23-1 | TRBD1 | TGCGCCAGCACCGGGACAGGGAACACTGAAGCTTTCTTT | CASTGTGNTEAFF
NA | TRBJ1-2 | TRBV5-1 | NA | TGCGCCAGCAAACTTAACTATGGCTACACCTTC | CASKLNYGYTF
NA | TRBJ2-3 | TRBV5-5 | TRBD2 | TGTGCCAGCAGCTCAGGGACTAGCGGGGGGGCCCAAGATACGCAGTATTTT | CASSSGTSGGAQDTQYF
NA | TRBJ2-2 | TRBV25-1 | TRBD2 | TGTGCCAGCAGTGAGGCGGGGAGGGACACCGGGGAGCTGTTTTTT | CASSEAGRDTGELFF
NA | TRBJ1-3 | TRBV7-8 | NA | TGTGCCAGCAGCTTAGAAACAGGGTTCTCTGGAAACACCATATATTTT | CASSLETGFSGNTIYF
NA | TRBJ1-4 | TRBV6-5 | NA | TGTGCCCGTGAGGGGGAAACAGGGAGACGTGAAAAACTGTTTTTT | CAREGETGRREKLFF
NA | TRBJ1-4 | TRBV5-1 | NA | TGCGCCAGCAGCTGGAGCCTTTCAACTAATGAAAAACTGTTTTTT | CASSWSLSTNEKLFF
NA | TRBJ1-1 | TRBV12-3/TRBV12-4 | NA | TGTGCCAGCAGTTTAACAGGTTCCACTGAAGCTTTCTTT | CASSLTGSTEAFF
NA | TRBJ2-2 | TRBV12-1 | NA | TGTGCCAGCAGCTCGTGGATGTTTAGACTAGCGGACGAGATCGGGGAGCTGTTTTTT | CASSSWMFRLADEIGELFF
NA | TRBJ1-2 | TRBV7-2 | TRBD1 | TGTGCCAGCAGCCCCCAGGGCCAGGGGGACGGCTACACCTTC | CASSPQGQGDGYTF
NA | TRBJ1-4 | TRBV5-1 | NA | TGCGCCAGCAGCTCAGGACAGCTCCTGGAAAAACTGTTTTTT | CASSSGQLLEKLFF
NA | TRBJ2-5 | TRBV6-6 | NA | TGTGCCAGCAGGAACACCGGGACAAGGACCCAAGAGACCCAGTACTTC | CASRNTGTRTQETQYF
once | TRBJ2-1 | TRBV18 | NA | TGTGCCAGCTCGGGAGGAGGGCTCAGGAATGAGCAGTTCTTC | CASSGGGLRNEQFF
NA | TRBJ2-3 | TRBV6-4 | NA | TGTGCCAGCAGGAGGGGGGGGAGCACAGATACGCAGTATTTT | CASRRGGSTDTQYF
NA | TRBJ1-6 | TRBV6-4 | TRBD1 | TGTGCCAGCAGTACACAGGGGAAGGAGTCACCCCTCCACTTT | CASSTQGKESPLHF
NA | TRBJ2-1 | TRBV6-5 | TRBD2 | TGTGCCAGGCGACTAGCAGCCTCCTACAATGAGCAGTTCTTC | CARRLAASYNEQFF
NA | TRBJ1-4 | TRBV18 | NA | TGTGCCAGCTCACTCCTGGCGGTAAATGAAAAACTGTTTTTT | CASSLLAVNEKLFF
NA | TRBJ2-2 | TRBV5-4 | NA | TGTGCCAGCAGCAAGGACAAGAACACCGGGGAGCTGTTTTTT | CASSKDKNTGELFF
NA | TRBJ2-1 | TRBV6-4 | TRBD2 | TGTGCCAGCAGTGACTCAAGTGAGCGGGGGGGCACTGAGCAGTTCTTC | CASSDSSERGGTEQFF
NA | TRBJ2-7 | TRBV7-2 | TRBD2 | TGTGCCAGCAGCTTAGTGTTTGGTAGCGGGAGTTACGAGCAGTACTTC | CASSLVFGSGSYEQYF
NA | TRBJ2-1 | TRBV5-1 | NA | TGCGCCAGCAGCGCCGGGATCTACAATGAGCAGTTCTTC | CASSAGIYNEQFF
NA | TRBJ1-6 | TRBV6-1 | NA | TGTGCCAGCAGTGAACGGTCGGGGAGCTCCTATAATTCACCCCTCCACTTT | CASSERSGSSYNSPLHF
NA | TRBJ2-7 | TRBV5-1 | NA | TGCGCCAGCAGCTTGGACGGGTCACCCCTGGTCGAGCAGTACTTC | CASSLDGSPLVEQYF
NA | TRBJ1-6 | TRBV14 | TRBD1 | TGTGCCAGCAGGGGCGGGACAGAAGGTTCACCCCTCCACTTT | CASRGGTEGSPLHF
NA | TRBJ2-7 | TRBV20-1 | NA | TGCAGTGCTGAGAGAGACTACGAGCAGTACTTC | CSAERDYEQYF
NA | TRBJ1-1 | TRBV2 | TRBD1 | TGTGCCAGCAGTGTGAGGACAGGGGGGACTGAAGCTTTCTTT | CASSVRTGGTEAFF
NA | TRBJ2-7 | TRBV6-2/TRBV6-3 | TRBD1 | TGTGCCAGCAGTGCGTGGACAGGGGGCTCCTACGAGCAGTACTTC | CASSAWTGGSYEQYF
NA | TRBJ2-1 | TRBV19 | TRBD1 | TGTGCCAGTAGTCGAGGGGGCGCCGGCAATGAGCAGTTCTTC | CASSRGGAGNEQFF
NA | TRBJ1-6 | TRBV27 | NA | TGTGCCAGCAGTTTTAGGGGAATTCCTAATTCACCCCTCCACTTT | CASSFRGIPNSPLHF
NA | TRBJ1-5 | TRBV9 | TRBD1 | TGTGCCAGCAGCGTAGGGCAGGGGGCTAATCAGCCCCAGCATTTT | CASSVGQGANQPQHF